These 4 T cell receptor beta chains share one sample of origin, sequenced in a study of blood T cells in healthy people across ages. Primers used in a second PCR of roughly 7 to 11 cycles were a sample-barcoded 5' primer and a J-beta primer mix. TCRdb reprocessed the 5' RACE reads with MiXCR, giving one entry per CDR3 protein. Altogether around 850,000 distinct CDR3 sequences are present, about 36% being singletons, with the ten largest covering 10% to 15%. Sequenced sample: blood. The receptor source for this set is a man aged 18 to 30 in good health.

In nucleotides, the CDR3 is TGTGCCAGCAGCTTGTCCACCGGGGGCACTGAAGCTTTCTTT. Its translation: CASSLSTGGTEAFF. The rearrangement joins TRBV7-2 to TRBJ1-1; D may be TRBD1 (5 bases). V was shortened by 3 bases and J by 4 bases, with 12 bases between the two germline ends. This CDR3 is 14 amino acids long. CDR1 and CDR2 (germline): SGHTA, FQGNSA.

V is TRBV28 and J is TRBJ2-5; 8 bases are a match to TRBD1. This CDR3 spans 15 amino acids. CDR1 and CDR2 (germline): MDHEN, SYDVKM. Losses at the gene ends were 5 bases for V and 11 bases for J; bases not matched to a gene: 16. The CDR3 DNA follows: TGTGCCAGCAGTGCTCATATACAGGGGGTCAATGAGCAGTACTTC. Residues: CASSAHIQGVNEQYF.

The chain joins TRBV19 to TRBJ1-1; 8 bases match TRBD1. Trimming removed 4 bases from V and 4 bases from J; junction bases left unmatched: 5. The CDR3 sequence is 14 residues long. The germline gives CDR1 LNHDA, CDR2 SQIVND (reference sequence). CDR3 DNA sequence: TGTGCCAGTAGTACCGGACAGGGAGTCACTGAAGCTTTCTTT. Translated, it gives CASSTGQGVTEAFF.

In this sample, this clonotype turned up many times. The J gene is TRBJ2-5, the V gene TRBV4-3; D possibly matches TRBD1 or TRBD2 (5 bases each). The V gene lost 0 bases and the J gene lost 0 bases, with 8 bases spanning the gap. Germline V gene lookup returns CDR1 LGHNA and CDR2 YSLEER. This CDR3 has 15 residues. The CDR3 DNA is TGCGCCAGCAGCCAAGATCGGGGACACCAAGAGACCCAGTACTTC. This gives the protein CASSQDRGHQETQYF.